These 12 T cell receptor beta chains originate from one sample sequenced in a study of cytomegalovirus exposure and HLA in healthy donors. The data were produced by immunoSEQ multiplex PCR, yet TCRdb's version contains in-frame clones alone and is incomplete. The sample lists about 65,000 clones, just under 95% occurring once. Material for sequencing was PBMCs. These receptors were taken from a man between 18 and 29 years old in good health and CMV-seropositive.

The genes are TRBV6-5 and TRBJ1-5; D remains unclear. Germline V CDR1 and CDR2: MNHEY, SVGAGI. This CDR3 contains 15 residues. Deletions cut 3 bases from V and 3 bases from J, with 12 bases between. The CDR3 loop reads CASSYQRGLNQPQHF. In DNA form, the CDR3 reads TGTGCCAGCAGTTATCAGCGAGGGCTCAATCAGCCCCAGCATTTT.

The rearrangement uses TRBV5-4 and TRBJ1-4; 7 nucleotides match TRBD1. This CDR3 spans 17 amino acids. Trimming took 4 bases from V and 1 from J; bases not matched to a gene: 10. Germline loops: CDR1 SGHNT, CDR2 YYREEE (reference sequence). The CDR3 coding sequence is TGTGCCAGCAGCCACGGACAGGCGGGGGGAACTAATGAAAAACTGTTTTTT. Its translation is CASSHGQAGGTNEKLFF.

J is TRBJ2-6 and V is TRBV28; D is perhaps TRBD1 (5 bases). The length of the CDR3 is 17 residues. Germline V gene sequence: CDR1 MDHEN, CDR2 SYDVKM. Trimming stripped 3 bases from V and 0 bases from J, with 12 bases between. The CDR3 DNA follows: TGTGCCAGCAGTTTTTACAGGAGTAGCTCTGGGGCCAACGTCCTGACTTTC. Translating it yields CASSFYRSSSGANVLTF.

V and J are TRBV29-1 and TRBJ1-2; 7 nucleotides agree with TRBD1. CDR1 SQVTM and CDR2 ANQGSEA come from the germline V gene. The CDR3 totals 12 residues. The CDR3 bases are TGCACCCTTAGCCAGGGGGACTATGGCTACACCTTC. Its protein is CTLSQGDYGYTF.

This chain links TRBV27 with TRBJ1-2; 8 bases line up with TRBD1. Unmatched junction bases numbered 4, after V lost 3 bases and J lost 4 bases. The length of the CDR3 is 14 residues. Germline CDR1 and CDR2: MNHEY and SMNVEV (reference sequence). The CDR3 is CASSLSGGSYGYTF. The CDR3 DNA reads TGTGCCAGCAGTTTGTCAGGGGGCTCCTATGGCTACACCTTC.

V and J are TRBV28 and TRBJ2-3; TRBD2 matches at 12 bases. The CDR3 contains 19 residues. After removal of 6 bases from V and 6 bases from J, the junction contained 19 bases not matched to a gene. CDR1 is MDHEN and CDR2 is SYDVKM in the germline V gene. The CDR3 is CASRPLGLAGATPRDTQYF. DNA of the CDR3: TGTGCCAGCAGGCCCCTGGGACTAGCGGGCGCGACCCCGAGGGATACGCAGTATTTT.

This chain joins TRBV4-1 and TRBJ2-1; D not resolved. V lost 0 bases and J lost 4, with 4 bases in between. Germline CDR1 MGHRA, CDR2 YSYEKL. This CDR3 region has 13 residues. In DNA, the CDR3 is TGCGCCAGCAGCCAAGAGTATTACAATGAGCAGTTCTTC. As protein: CASSQEYYNEQFF.

This chain joins TRBV6-6 and TRBJ1-4; D gene unclear. V lost 8 bases and J 6 bases, leaving 7 bases between the germline ends. Per germline, CDR1 MNHNY and CDR2 SVGAGI (reference sequence). The CDR3 totals 11 residues. CDR3 bases: TGTGCCAGCTACATGGATGAAAAACTGTTTTTT. Translating gives CASYMDEKLFF.

The gene calls are TRBV19 and TRBJ1-2, with 7 bases identical to TRBD1. The CDR3 contains 13 residues. Germline trimming cut 5 bases from V and 4 bases from J; bases unmatched to any gene: 4. Germline V gives CDR1 LNHDA, CDR2 SQIVND (reference sequence). The CDR3 DNA reads TGTGCCAGTAGTCTCCGGGACAGCTATGGCTACACCTTC. It is translated as CASSLRDSYGYTF. The variable domain in full, completed from reference TRBV19 and TRBJ1-2, reads DGGITQSPKYLFRKEGQNVTLSCEQNLNHDAMYWYRQDPGQGLRLIYYSQIVNDFQKGDIAEGYSVSREKKESFPLTVTSAQKNPTAFYLCASSLRDSYGYTFGSGTRLTVV.

The V call is TRBV6-6, the J call TRBJ2-1; D unclear. The germline gives CDR1 MNHNY, CDR2 SVGAGI (reference sequence). This CDR3 has 12 residues. The V and J ends lost 0 bases and 10 bases respectively, with 7 bases between them. The DNA for the CDR3 is TGTGCCAGCAGTTACTCAATCCGGGAGCAGTTCTTC. It codes for CASSYSIREQFF.

This rearrangement joins TRBV28 to TRBJ2-7; D not resolved. Germline CDR1 reads MDHEN; CDR2 reads SYDVKM. The CDR3 runs to 11 residues. The germline V and J ends were trimmed by 4 bases and 2 bases, with 3 bases remaining between them. DNA of the CDR3: TGTGCCAGCAGTTCTACCTACGAGCAGTACTTC. Translation: CASSSTYEQYF.

V usage is TRBV28 and J usage is TRBJ1-1; 7 nucleotides match TRBD1. The CDR3 sequence is 14 residues long. The germline V gene has CDR1 MDHEN and CDR2 SYDVKM. Trimming removed 5 bases from V and 0 bases from J; junction bases left unmatched: 3. The CDR3 protein is CASSHRGVNTEAFF. As DNA, the CDR3 is TGTGCCAGCAGTCACAGGGGAGTGAACACTGAAGCTTTCTTT.